A single sample gave rise to the 3 T cell receptor beta chains below, sequenced in a study of Ad26.COV2.S vaccination and SARS-CoV-2 variants. Sequencing used immunoSEQ multiplex PCR; TCRdb keeps in-frame clones, though not all of them. The table shows about 180,000 clones, with around nine tenths occurring only once. Material: peripheral blood, obtained after recovery from COVID-19. The receptor set was obtained from a human donor who had recovered from COVID-19.

The rearrangement uses TRBV18 and TRBJ2-5; D is undetermined. The V gene lost 4 bases and the J gene lost 5 bases, with 5 bases spanning the gap. The CDR3 covers 11 residues. Germline V gene sequence: CDR1 KGHSH, CDR2 LQKENI. The CDR3: CASSREETQYF. The CDR3 region has the DNA TGTGCCAGCTCACGAGAGGAGACCCAGTACTTC. Looking up the rest from reference TRBV18 and TRBJ2-5 gives the full variable domain: NAGVMQNPRHLVRRRGQEARLRCSPMKGHSHVYWYRQLPEEGLKFMVYLQKENIIDESGMPKERFSAEFPKEGPSILRIQQVVRGDSAAYFCASSREETQYFGPGTRLLVL.

The chain links TRBV10-3 to TRBJ2-5, with D possibly called TRBD1 or TRBD2 (6 bases each). This CDR3 comprises 13 residues. The germline gives CDR1 ENHRY, CDR2 SYGVKD. Trimming removed 4 bases from V and 1 base from J, with 7 bases in between. The CDR3 reads CAISGGAQETQYF. CDR3 DNA: TGTGCCATCAGTGGGGGGGCCCAAGAGACCCAGTACTTC.

This chain joins TRBV6-2 or TRBV6-3 and TRBJ1-5, with D possibly TRBD1 on 6 matching bases. V shed 5 bases and J shed 7 bases, with 15 bases lying between them. This CDR3 has 14 amino acids. CDR1 MNHEY and CDR2 SVGEGT come from the germline V gene. The CDR3 region has the DNA TGTGCCAGCAGTGCCGGACAGTGGGTACAGCCCCAGCATTTT. This gives the protein CASSAGQWVQPQHF.